The 15 T cell receptor beta chains listed next were all sequenced from one sample in a study of cytomegalovirus exposure and HLA in healthy donors (dated by TCRdb to 2017 to 2019). The receptor library was made with the immunoSEQ multiplex PCR assay. The multiplex PCR relied on a mix of 60 forward primers for TCR Vbeta segments and 13 reverse primers for TCR Jbeta segments. Entries here come from immuneACCESS through TCRdb and include only in-frame sequences with V and J called. Some clones fail to appear in such tables; in the studies checked, an unresolved V gene covers under half of the shortfall, and the cause of the remainder is unknown. For this sample the table gives about 120,000 clones, of which 80% to 90% were detected only once. Around 11% of the sample goes to the ten largest clones. Sequencing used PBMCs. The receptors stem from a male donor in good health and CMV-seropositive.

This clone was seen only a few times. The V call is TRBV6-1, the J call TRBJ1-5; D is possibly TRBD1 (6 bases). The V gene lost 4 bases and the J gene lost 0 bases, with 10 bases spanning the gap. Germline assignment: CDR1 MNHNS and CDR2 SASEGT. The CDR3 length is 15 residues. The CDR3 loop is CASSGDTYSNQPQHF. For the CDR3, the DNA is TGTGCCAGCAGTGGGGACACCTATAGCAATCAGCCCCAGCATTTT.

The CDR3 loop reads CAISEENRAGTQYF. The CDR3 coding sequence is TGTGCCATCAGTGAGGAAAACAGGGCAGGTACGCAGTATTTT. The chain joins TRBV10-3 to TRBJ2-3; D perhaps matches TRBD1 (6 bases). This CDR3 is 14 amino acids long. The germline gives CDR1 ENHRY, CDR2 SYGVKD. The ends were cut back, 2 bases at V and 8 bases at J, with 14 bases in the middle.

This rearrangement joins TRBV27 to TRBJ1-3; TRBD1 might be the D (6 bases). CDR1 and CDR2 from the germline V gene are MNHEY and SMNVEV (reference sequence). The V and J ends lost 6 bases and 4 bases respectively, with 19 bases between them. CDR3 size: 16 residues. DNA of the CDR3: TGTGCCAGCAGCCCCCACGAGGGGGTAGGAGGAAACACCATATATTTT. Protein: CASSPHEGVGGNTIYF.

The chain has TRBV7-6 and TRBJ2-3, with a possible D match to TRBD1 (8 bases). This CDR3 is built from 15 residues. CDR1 is SGHVS and CDR2 is FNYEAQ in the germline V gene. Trimming took 2 bases from V and 6 from J, leaving 15 bases between them. CDR3 loop: CASSLLHRGGDTQYF. CDR3 coding DNA: TGTGCCAGCAGCTTACTCCACAGGGGGGGGGATACGCAGTATTTT.

V is TRBV5-1 and J is TRBJ1-1, with 8 bases fitting TRBD1. This CDR3 spans 13 amino acids. CDR1 and CDR2 from the germline V gene are SGHRS and YFSETQ. Trimming removed 2 bases from V and 8 bases from J; junction bases left unmatched: 5. CDR3 nucleotide sequence: TGCGCCAGCAGCTTACAGGGGGAGACCGAAGCTTTCTTT. It translates to CASSLQGETEAFF.

This CDR3 reads CASSSYSTDTQYF. As DNA, the CDR3 is TGTGCCAGCAGCTCCTACAGCACAGATACGCAGTATTTT. The rearrangement joins TRBV7-2 to TRBJ2-3; D gene ambiguous. This CDR3 is built from 13 residues. CDR1 and CDR2 from the germline V gene are SGHTA and FQGNSA. The V end was cut by 4 bases, the J end by 0 bases, with 5 bases between. The entire variable domain, with the rest obtained from reference TRBV7-2 and TRBJ2-3, is as follows: GAGVSQSPSNKVTEKGKDVELRCDPISGHTALYWYRQSLGQGLEFLIYFQGNSAPDKSGLPSDRFSAERTGGSVSTLTIQRTQQEDSAVYLCASSSYSTDTQYFGPGTRLTVL.

The chain couples TRBV30 to TRBJ2-1; a weak D match, TRBD2 (6 bases). From germline, CDR1 is GTSNPN and CDR2 SVGIG (reference sequence). CDR3 length: 16 residues. Deletions cut 1 base from V and 6 bases from J, with 19 bases between. DNA for the CDR3: TGTGCCTGGAGTGGATTCGGGCGGGGTGGAGTCAATGAGCAGTTCTTC. Translating gives CAWSGFGRGGVNEQFF.

This chain uses TRBV10-3 with TRBJ2-6; 12 bases match TRBD2. V was pared by 0 bases and J by 0 bases, with 12 bases of the junction left unmatched. The CDR3 length is 22 residues. Germline lookup yields CDR1 ENHRY and CDR2 SYGVKD. The CDR3 loop is CAISESPRLAGGRISGANVLTF. The CDR3 region has the DNA TGTGCCATCAGTGAGTCCCCGAGGCTAGCGGGAGGGCGGATCTCTGGGGCCAACGTCCTGACTTTC.

J is TRBJ1-2 and V is TRBV19; TRBD1 matches at 7 bases. Trimming removed 3 bases from V and 5 bases from J; junction bases left unmatched: 12. The CDR3 has 16 amino acids. Looked up from germline, CDR1 is LNHDA and CDR2 is SQIVND (reference sequence). In DNA form, the CDR3 reads TGTGCCAGTAGTATCGGCGAGGGGGCGAAATTTTATGGCTACACCTTC. Residues: CASSIGEGAKFYGYTF. The full variable domain, its missing parts supplied by reference TRBV19 and TRBJ1-2, is DGGITQSPKYLFRKEGQNVTLSCEQNLNHDAMYWYRQDPGQGLRLIYYSQIVNDFQKGDIAEGYSVSREKKESFPLTVTSAQKNPTAFYLCASSIGEGAKFYGYTFGSGTRLTVV.

The V call is TRBV19, the J call TRBJ1-3; D gene unclear. The V end was cut by 8 bases, the J end by 2 bases, with 13 bases between. CDR1 and CDR2 (germline): LNHDA, SQIVND (reference sequence). This CDR3 has 14 residues. CDR3 sequence reads: CASRPSGTGNTIYF. The CDR3 nucleotides read TGTGCCAGTCGCCCCTCGGGTACTGGAAACACCATATATTTT.

The rearrangement joins TRBV30 to TRBJ1-5; 10 bases align to TRBD1. In germline, CDR1 is GTSNPN, CDR2 SVGIG (reference sequence). The CDR3 length is 16 residues. Losses at the gene ends were 1 base for V and 5 bases for J; bases not matched to a gene: 8. The CDR3 region is CAWSGIPGQGHQPQHF. CDR3 nucleotide sequence: TGTGCCTGGAGTGGGATACCGGGACAGGGGCATCAGCCCCAGCATTTT.

The rearrangement uses TRBV27 and TRBJ1-1; TRBD1 aligns across 7 bases. The trim removed 5 bases at V and 1 base at J, leaving 4 bases unmatched. The CDR3 is 14 residues long. Germline CDR1 MNHEY, CDR2 SMNVEV (reference sequence). Here the CDR3 reads CASSLQGKNTEAFF. The CDR3 DNA sequence: TGTGCCAGCAGTCTACAGGGGAAGAACACTGAAGCTTTCTTT.

The chain uses TRBV28 and TRBJ1-2; D is perhaps TRBD1 (6 bases). CDR3 length: 13 amino acids. Germline V gene lookup returns CDR1 MDHEN and CDR2 SYDVKM. V shed 6 bases and J shed 7 bases, with 15 bases lying between them. CDR3 amino acids: CASSKPGAGGYTF. The CDR3, as DNA: TGTGCCAGCAGCAAACCAGGGGCCGGTGGCTACACCTTC.

CDR3 loop: CASSGGTALPYEQYF. The CDR3 DNA reads as TGTGCCAGCAGCGGAGGGACAGCTTTACCCTACGAGCAGTACTTC. The chain joins TRBV9 to TRBJ2-7; 7 bases line up with TRBD1. Unmatched junction bases numbered 8, after V lost 3 bases and J lost 2 bases. Germline CDR1 and CDR2: SGDLS and YYNGEE. The CDR3 consists of 15 residues.

This chain joins TRBV9 and TRBJ1-4; D gene unclear. Trimming stripped 0 bases from V and 6 bases from J, with 9 bases between. Germline values: CDR1 SGDLS, CDR2 YYNGEE. The CDR3 covers 14 residues. CDR3 sequence: CASSVDVGDEKLFF. DNA of the CDR3: TGTGCCAGCAGCGTAGATGTAGGAGATGAAAAACTGTTTTTT.